The rows below give T cell receptor beta chains drawn from one sample of a study of CD8 T cells in Susac syndrome. TCRdb independently ran MiXCR on the immunoSEQ multiplex PCR reads; one entry per CDR3 protein. The table records 400,000 or so distinct CDR3 sequences, 85% to 90% of them present only once. The sample comprised CD8+ T cells from PBMCs. The receptors here all came from a human donor with multiple sclerosis. Each CDR3 is given with its conserved first and last residue. The order of the fields is clone size, J gene, D gene, V gene, CDR3 protein, CDR3 DNA. A D gene is named only where the DNA matches it firmly. A row's size may be missing; if present it is once, few, many or a size class.

clone_size: .; j_call: TRBJ2-6; d_call: TRBD1; v_call: TRBV29-1; cdr3_aa: CSVGDSGQGANVLTF; cdr3_nt: TGCAGCGTTGGGGACAGCGGACAGGGGGCCAACGTCCTGACTTTC
clone_size: .; j_call: TRBJ2-7; d_call: .; v_call: TRBV5-1; cdr3_aa: CASSSWTGSYEQYF; cdr3_nt: TGTGCCAGCAGTTCTTGGACTGGTTCCTACGAGCAGTACTTC
clone_size: .; j_call: TRBJ2-1; d_call: TRBD1; v_call: TRBV3-1; cdr3_aa: CASSQTQGQGIYNEQFF; cdr3_nt: TGTGCCAGCAGCCAAACACAAGGACAGGGAATCTACAATGAGCAGTTCTTC
clone_size: .; j_call: TRBJ2-7; d_call: .; v_call: TRBV25-1; cdr3_aa: CASSERQQNEQYF; cdr3_nt: TGTGCCAGCAGTGAGAGGCAGCAGAACGAGCAGTACTTC
clone_size: .; j_call: TRBJ2-2; d_call: .; v_call: TRBV29-1; cdr3_aa: CSVRGGGTGGLFF; cdr3_nt: TGCAGCGTTCGCGGGGGCGGCACCGGGGGGCTGTTTTTT
clone_size: .; j_call: TRBJ2-1; d_call: .; v_call: TRBV12-3/TRBV12-4; cdr3_aa: CASSLDSGANEQFF; cdr3_nt: TGTGCCAGCAGTTTAGATTCAGGGGCCAATGAGCAGTTCTTC
clone_size: .; j_call: TRBJ2-1; d_call: TRBD2; v_call: TRBV6-5; cdr3_aa: CASSSREGDNEQFF; cdr3_nt: TGTGCCAGCAGCTCCAGGGAGGGAGACAATGAGCAGTTCTTC
clone_size: .; j_call: TRBJ1-2; d_call: .; v_call: TRBV10-3; cdr3_aa: CAISEGQEKYTF; cdr3_nt: TGTGCCATCAGTGAAGGCCAGGAAAAATACACCTTC
clone_size: .; j_call: TRBJ2-3; d_call: .; v_call: TRBV4-1; cdr3_aa: CASSQGLRRVTDTQYF; cdr3_nt: TGCGCCAGCAGCCAAGGGTTGAGAAGGGTTACAGATACGCAGTATTTT
clone_size: .; j_call: TRBJ1-1; d_call: .; v_call: TRBV19; cdr3_aa: CASSKVNTEAFF; cdr3_nt: TGTGCCAGTAGTAAGGTGAACACTGAAGCTTTCTTT
clone_size: few; j_call: TRBJ2-3; d_call: TRBD2; v_call: TRBV14; cdr3_aa: CASSQEGLAGGWNTQYF; cdr3_nt: TGTGCCAGCAGCCAAGAAGGACTAGCGGGGGGATGGAATACGCAGTATTTT
clone_size: .; j_call: TRBJ2-3; d_call: TRBD2; v_call: TRBV6-5; cdr3_aa: CASSLAGGKADTQYF; cdr3_nt: TGTGCCAGCAGCCTAGCGGGGGGGAAGGCAGATACGCAGTATTTT
clone_size: few; j_call: TRBJ1-1; d_call: .; v_call: TRBV6-5; cdr3_aa: CASSYGATENTEAFF; cdr3_nt: TGTGCCAGCAGTTACGGCGCCACCGAGAATACTGAAGCTTTCTTT
clone_size: .; j_call: TRBJ2-7; d_call: .; v_call: TRBV4-1; cdr3_aa: CASSQEGRSGYEQYF; cdr3_nt: TGCGCCAGCAGCCAAGAGGGTAGGTCTGGGTACGAGCAGTACTTC
clone_size: .; j_call: TRBJ2-7; d_call: TRBD2; v_call: TRBV27; cdr3_aa: CASTLRGGDYSYEQYF; cdr3_nt: TGTGCCAGCACCCTGAGGGGAGGGGACTACTCCTACGAGCAGTACTTC
clone_size: .; j_call: TRBJ2-2; d_call: .; v_call: TRBV9; cdr3_aa: CASSVDPGHTGELFF; cdr3_nt: TGTGCCAGCAGCGTTGATCCGGGGCACACCGGGGAGCTGTTTTTT
clone_size: .; j_call: TRBJ2-7; d_call: TRBD2; v_call: TRBV27; cdr3_aa: CASSPGGANEQYF; cdr3_nt: TGTGCCAGCAGTCCGGGAGGGGCAAACGAGCAGTACTTC
clone_size: .; j_call: TRBJ1-4; d_call: .; v_call: TRBV5-4; cdr3_aa: CASSTSGATNEKLFF; cdr3_nt: TGTGCCAGCAGCACCTCAGGTGCAACTAATGAAAAACTGTTTTTT
clone_size: .; j_call: TRBJ1-1; d_call: .; v_call: TRBV28; cdr3_aa: CASSSHGWTEAFF; cdr3_nt: TGTGCCAGCAGTTCGCACGGGTGGACTGAAGCTTTCTTT
clone_size: .; j_call: TRBJ2-3; d_call: .; v_call: TRBV5-1; cdr3_aa: CASSGGDSYTQYF; cdr3_nt: TGCGCCAGCAGCGGGGGAGACAGTTATACGCAGTATTTT
clone_size: once; j_call: TRBJ2-1; d_call: .; v_call: TRBV9; cdr3_aa: CASSGDGYEQFF; cdr3_nt: TGTGCCAGCAGTGGAGACGGATATGAGCAGTTCTTC
clone_size: .; j_call: TRBJ2-6; d_call: TRBD1; v_call: TRBV28; cdr3_aa: CASRKGTGGFSGANVLTF; cdr3_nt: TGTGCCAGCAGGAAAGGGACAGGGGGCTTCTCTGGGGCCAACGTCCTGACTTTC
clone_size: .; j_call: TRBJ1-1; d_call: TRBD1; v_call: TRBV11-2; cdr3_aa: CASSASGPGTGTNTEAFF; cdr3_nt: TGTGCCAGCAGCGCGTCCGGTCCCGGGACAGGGACGAACACTGAAGCTTTCTTT
clone_size: .; j_call: TRBJ2-7; d_call: .; v_call: TRBV30; cdr3_aa: CAWGQGAFHEQYF; cdr3_nt: TGTGCCTGGGGACAAGGGGCTTTCCACGAGCAGTACTTC
clone_size: once; j_call: TRBJ2-3; d_call: .; v_call: TRBV29-1; cdr3_aa: CSVEGGWRSTDTQYF; cdr3_nt: TGCAGCGTTGAAGGGGGGTGGAGGAGCACAGATACGCAGTATTTT
clone_size: .; j_call: TRBJ1-3; d_call: TRBD1; v_call: TRBV5-4; cdr3_aa: CASSRQGAPGNTIYF; cdr3_nt: TGTGCCAGCAGTCGACAGGGGGCGCCTGGAAACACCATATATTTT
clone_size: few; j_call: TRBJ1-5; d_call: .; v_call: TRBV7-9; cdr3_aa: CASSLVPLRGRDSNQPQHF; cdr3_nt: TGTGCCAGCAGCTTAGTACCCCTTAGGGGCCGTGATAGCAATCAGCCCCAGCATTTT
clone_size: .; j_call: TRBJ2-7; d_call: .; v_call: TRBV28; cdr3_aa: CASDNLGEQYF; cdr3_nt: TGTGCCAGCGATAATTTGGGCGAGCAGTACTTC
clone_size: .; j_call: TRBJ2-3; d_call: .; v_call: TRBV24-1; cdr3_aa: CATSEQGTDTQYF; cdr3_nt: TGTGCCACCAGTGAGCAGGGGACAGATACGCAGTATTTT
clone_size: few; j_call: TRBJ2-1; d_call: .; v_call: TRBV6-1; cdr3_aa: CASRGAGSDEQFF; cdr3_nt: TGTGCCAGCAGGGGGGCCGGGAGCGATGAGCAGTTCTTC
clone_size: .; j_call: TRBJ1-2; d_call: TRBD1; v_call: TRBV6-4; cdr3_aa: CASSDSGQGGLRGYTF; cdr3_nt: TGTGCCAGCAGTGACTCGGGACAGGGGGGTCTTCGTGGCTACACCTTC
clone_size: .; j_call: TRBJ2-7; d_call: TRBD1; v_call: TRBV6-6; cdr3_aa: CASSTGQGAMNEQYF; cdr3_nt: TGTGCCAGCAGTACGGGACAGGGGGCGATGAACGAGCAGTACTTC